Each of the 7 T cell receptor beta chains below was sequenced from the same sample in a study of beta chain features in type 1 diabetes (dated by TCRdb to 2017 to 2018). Library method: the immunoSEQ multiplex PCR assay. The entire amount of isolated RNA was reverse transcribed using the High Capacity cDNA Reverse Transcription Kit, so the sequenced TCRB transcripts were expressed ones. In TCRdb, the immuneACCESS table is reduced to in-frame sequences with V and J assigned. These tables do not hold every clone; where another copy was compared, an unresolved V gene accounts for under half, and the others remain unexplained. This sample gives about 270,000 clones in total; roughly 15% of them show up just once. Roughly 0.024% of the sample goes to the ten largest clones. The sample comprised naive CD4+ T cells from blood. The cell subset or site label, as the study defines it: true naive CD4+ T cells. These receptor sequences come from a woman aged 40 to 49 in good health.

This rearrangement joins TRBV6-5 to TRBJ1-2; 11 positions match TRBD1. From germline, CDR1 is MNHEY and CDR2 SVGAGI. V dropped 6 bases and J dropped 4; count of bases not matched to a gene: 7. The CDR3 extends over 15 amino acids. The CDR3 sequence: CASRIRTGGGYGYTF. Here the CDR3 DNA reads TGTGCCAGCAGAATCAGGACAGGGGGCGGCTATGGCTACACCTTC.

V usage is TRBV5-4 and J usage is TRBJ2-7, with 8 bases that match TRBD1. V lost 4 bases, J lost 4 bases, and 10 bases stayed unmatched. CDR3 size: 15 residues. Per the germline V gene, CDR1 is SGHNT and CDR2 is YYREEE (reference sequence). CDR3 in amino acids: CASSPEWDRTYEQYF. The DNA of the CDR3 is TGTGCCAGCAGCCCTGAGTGGGACAGGACGTACGAGCAGTACTTC.

The CDR3 here is CASSTGDQPQHF. Written as DNA, the CDR3 is TGTGCCAGCAGTACAGGGGATCAGCCCCAGCATTTT. The V call is TRBV6-1, the J call TRBJ1-5, with 7 positions matching TRBD1. The CDR3 loop spans 12 amino acids. Germline values: CDR1 MNHNS, CDR2 SASEGT. V lost 5 bases to trimming and J lost 5 bases; unmatched junction nucleotides: 0.

This clone was seen only a few times. The V and J genes are TRBV6-6 and TRBJ2-5; 13 nucleotides match TRBD2. CDR3 length: 15 residues. J was trimmed by 4 bases and V by 6 bases; bases with no gene match: 5. The germline gives CDR1 MNHNY, CDR2 SVGAGI (reference sequence). As DNA, the CDR3 is TGTGCCAGCAGCCTACTAGCGGGGGGGCCAGAGACCCAGTACTTC. Amino acid sequence: CASSLLAGGPETQYF.

This clone was detected a few times. The chain links TRBV6-5 to TRBJ2-2; D remains ambiguous. The CDR3 runs 16 residues. The V gene's germline CDR1 is MNHEY and CDR2 SVGAGI. V lost 2 bases, J lost 6 bases, and 16 bases lay in between. The CDR3 sequence: CASSYVGFGEPGELFF. In nucleotides, the CDR3 is TGTGCCAGCAGTTACGTCGGTTTTGGAGAACCCGGGGAGCTGTTTTTT.

The CDR3 reads CASPRDRAGDTQYF. In nucleotides, the CDR3 is TGTGCCAGCCCACGGGACAGGGCGGGAGATACGCAGTATTTT. This sequence joins TRBV2 and TRBJ2-3; 9 nucleotides align to TRBD1. Trimming took 8 bases from V and 5 from J; bases not matched to a gene: 8. The CDR3 is made up of 14 amino acids. Germline V lookup: CDR1 SNHLY, CDR2 FYNNEI.

The table lists this clone with a few counts. The V and J genes are TRBV1 and TRBJ2-5; TRBD2, as called in the table, went unchecked against the DNA. TRBV1 is a pseudogene locus. The CDR3 consists of 14 residues. The DNA of the CDR3 is TGCACCAGCAGCCATGTTGATAGGACTGAGACCCAGTACTTC. The encoded protein is CTSSHVDRTETQYF.